This entry is about one T cell receptor (beta chain). The source of the sample is a study of OX40 agonist ivuxolimab in advanced cancers. V lost 7 bases and J 2 bases, leaving 11 bases between the germline ends. The CDR3 sequence is 13 residues long. CDR1 and CDR2 from the germline V gene are LNHDA and SQIVND (reference sequence). Sequencing used immunoSEQ multiplex PCR; TCRdb keeps in-frame clones, though not all of them. The sample lists roughly 61,000 clones, roughly 90% seen once, with around 25% in the top ten. This clonotype was sampled from an adult with an advanced solid tumor such as melanoma, head and neck, liver or kidney cancer. The V and J genes are TRBV19 and TRBJ1-2, with D unresolved. The sample here was CD4+ or CD8+ T cells sorted from blood, taken in a trial of the OX40 agonist ivuxolimab. Written as DNA, the CDR3 is TGTGCCAGTACCCCGACCGAGAACTATGGCTACACCTTC. Its protein is CASTPTENYGYTF. The full variable domain, with the rest looked up from reference TRBV19 and TRBJ1-2, is DGGITQSPKYLFRKEGQNVTLSCEQNLNHDAMYWYRQDPGQGLRLIYYSQIVNDFQKGDIAEGYSVSREKKESFPLTVTSAQKNPTAFYLCASTPTENYGYTFGSGTRLTVV.